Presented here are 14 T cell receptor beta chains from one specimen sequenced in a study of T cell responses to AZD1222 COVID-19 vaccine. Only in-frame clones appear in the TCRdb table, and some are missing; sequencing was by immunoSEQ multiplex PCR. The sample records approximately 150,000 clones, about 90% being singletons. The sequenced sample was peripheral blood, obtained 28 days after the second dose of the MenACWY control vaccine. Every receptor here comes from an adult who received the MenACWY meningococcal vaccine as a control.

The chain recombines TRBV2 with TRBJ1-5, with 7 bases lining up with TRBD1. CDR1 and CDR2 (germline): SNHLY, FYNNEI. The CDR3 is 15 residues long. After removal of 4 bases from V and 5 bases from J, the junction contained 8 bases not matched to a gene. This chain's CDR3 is CASSARDRSDQPQHF. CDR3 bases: TGTGCCAGCAGTGCCAGGGACAGATCCGATCAGCCCCAGCATTTT.

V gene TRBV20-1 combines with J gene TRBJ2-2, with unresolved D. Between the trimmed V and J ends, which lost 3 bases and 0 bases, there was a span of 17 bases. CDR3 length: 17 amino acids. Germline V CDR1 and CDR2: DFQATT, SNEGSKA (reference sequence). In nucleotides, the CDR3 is TGCAGTGCTAGTTCTCCAAGTCAGGCCCCGAACACCGGGGAGCTGTTTTTT. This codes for CSASSPSQAPNTGELFF.

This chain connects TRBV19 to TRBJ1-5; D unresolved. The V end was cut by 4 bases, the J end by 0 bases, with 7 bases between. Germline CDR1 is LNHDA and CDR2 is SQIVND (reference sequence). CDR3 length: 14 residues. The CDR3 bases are TGTGCCAGTAGTAGCATGGATAGCAATCAGCCCCAGCATTTT. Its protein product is CASSSMDSNQPQHF.

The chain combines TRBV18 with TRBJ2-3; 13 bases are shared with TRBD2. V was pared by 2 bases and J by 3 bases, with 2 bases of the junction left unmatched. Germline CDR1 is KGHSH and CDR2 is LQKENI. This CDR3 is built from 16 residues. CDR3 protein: CASSPGTSGITDTQYF. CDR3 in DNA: TGTGCCAGCTCACCAGGGACTAGCGGGATTACAGATACGCAGTATTTT.

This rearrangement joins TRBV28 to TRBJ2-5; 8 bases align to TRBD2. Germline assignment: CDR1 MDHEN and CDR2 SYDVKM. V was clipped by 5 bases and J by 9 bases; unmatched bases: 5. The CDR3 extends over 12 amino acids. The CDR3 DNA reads TGTGCCAGCAGTATAAGCGGGGGAGCCCAGTACTTC. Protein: CASSISGGAQYF.

The CDR3 DNA sequence: TGTGCCAGCAGAGCGACTGGAGAGACCCAGTACTTC. Amino acids: CASRATGETQYF. V and J are TRBV6-5 and TRBJ2-5; the D is unclear. This CDR3 contains 12 residues. CDR1 is MNHEY, CDR2 SVGAGI, per germline. V was cut by 6 bases and J by 4 bases, with 9 bases left in between.

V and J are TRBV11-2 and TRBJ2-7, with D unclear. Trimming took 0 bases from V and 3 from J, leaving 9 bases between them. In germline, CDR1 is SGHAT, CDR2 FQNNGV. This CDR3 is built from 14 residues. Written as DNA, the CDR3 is TGTGCCAGCAGCTTAGAGAGGCACATCTACGAGCAGTACTTC. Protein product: CASSLERHIYEQYF.

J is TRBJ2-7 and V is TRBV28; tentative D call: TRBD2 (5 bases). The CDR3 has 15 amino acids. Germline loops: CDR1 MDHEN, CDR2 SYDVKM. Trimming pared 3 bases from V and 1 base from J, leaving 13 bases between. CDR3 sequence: CASSFHSGFSYEQYF. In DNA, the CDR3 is TGTGCCAGCAGTTTCCACTCGGGATTTTCCTACGAGCAGTACTTC. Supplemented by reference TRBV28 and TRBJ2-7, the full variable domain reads DVKVTQSSRYLVKRTGEKVFLECVQDMDHENMFWYRQDPGLGLRLIYFSYDVKMKEKGDIPEGYSVSREKKERFSLILESASTNQTSMYLCASSFHSGFSYEQYFGPGTRLTVT.

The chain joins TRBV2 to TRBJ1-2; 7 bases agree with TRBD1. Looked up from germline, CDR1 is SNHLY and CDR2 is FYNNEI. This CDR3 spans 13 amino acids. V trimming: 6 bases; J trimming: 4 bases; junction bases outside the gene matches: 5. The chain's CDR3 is CASRDTGAYGYTF. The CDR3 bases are TGTGCCAGCAGGGATACAGGGGCCTATGGCTACACCTTC.

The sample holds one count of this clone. In nucleotides, the CDR3 is TGTGCCAGCAGCTTGGGGGAATTAGGTGAAAAACTGTTTTTT. It translates to CASSLGELGEKLFF. The chain has TRBV7-6 and TRBJ1-4; maybe TRBD1 (5 bases). CDR1 SGHVS and CDR2 FNYEAQ come from the germline V gene. This CDR3 has 14 amino acids. Trimming stripped 3 bases from V and 7 bases from J, with 12 bases between. The full variable domain, completed using reference TRBV7-6 and TRBJ1-4, is GAGVSQSPRYKVTKRGQDVALRCDPISGHVSLYWYRQALGQGPEFLTYFNYEAQQDKSGLPNDRFSAERPEGSISTLTIQRTEQRDSAMYRCASSLGELGEKLFFGSGTQLSVL.

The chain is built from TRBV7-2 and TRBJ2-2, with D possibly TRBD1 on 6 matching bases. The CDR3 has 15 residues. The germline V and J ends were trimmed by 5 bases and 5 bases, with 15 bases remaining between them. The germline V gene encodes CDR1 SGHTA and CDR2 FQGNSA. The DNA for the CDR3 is TGTGCCAGCAGCGGACTCAGGGGTTTTACCGGGGAGCTGTTTTTT. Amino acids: CASSGLRGFTGELFF.

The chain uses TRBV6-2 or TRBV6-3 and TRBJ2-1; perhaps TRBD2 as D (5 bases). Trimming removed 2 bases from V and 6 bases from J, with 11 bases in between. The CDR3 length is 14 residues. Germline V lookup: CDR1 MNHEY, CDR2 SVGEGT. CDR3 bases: TGTGCCAGCAGTTACGTAACGGGAAGCAATGAGCAGTTCTTC. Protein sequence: CASSYVTGSNEQFF.

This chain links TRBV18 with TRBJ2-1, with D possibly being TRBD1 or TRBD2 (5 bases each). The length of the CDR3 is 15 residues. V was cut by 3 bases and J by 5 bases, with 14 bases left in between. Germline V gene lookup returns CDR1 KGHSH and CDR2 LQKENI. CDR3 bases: TGTGCCAGCTCACCGACGATGGGGGAACACAATGAGCAGTTCTTC. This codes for CASSPTMGEHNEQFF.

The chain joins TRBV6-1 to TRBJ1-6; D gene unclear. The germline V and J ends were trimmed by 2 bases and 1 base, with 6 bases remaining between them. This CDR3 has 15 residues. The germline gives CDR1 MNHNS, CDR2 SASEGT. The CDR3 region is CASSELTSYNSPLHF. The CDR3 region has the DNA TGTGCCAGCAGTGAATTGACATCCTATAATTCACCCCTCCACTTT.